Listed here are 3 T cell receptor beta chains from one sample, sequenced in a study of a mutant IDH1 vaccine in newly diagnosed glioma. As to time point: baseline, week 1 (first vaccination visit). Treatment defined: pre-vaccination baseline after standard-of-care therapy. Using immunoSEQ multiplex PCR, the repertoire was profiled, and TCRdb retains in-frame clones only, with some absent. This sample has around 87,000 clones, with about 83% found just once. The sequences come from PBMCs, collected from a glioma patient treated with radiotherapy, temozolomide or both. These receptor sequences come from a woman aged 45-60 years with glioma.

The rearrangement links TRBV28 to TRBJ1-6, with unresolved D. The V end lost 5 bases, the J end lost 7 bases, and 6 bases lay between the germline ends. CDR1 MDHEN and CDR2 SYDVKM come from the germline V gene. This CDR3 has 12 residues. The CDR3 sequence is CASSPTNSPLHF. DNA for the CDR3: TGTGCCAGCAGTCCCACGAATTCACCCCTCCACTTT.

This clone appeared a single time. V usage is TRBV4-1 and J usage is TRBJ1-6, with unresolved D. Trimming cost V 0 bases and J 0 bases, with 12 bases left between them. The CDR3 has 18 residues. The germline gives CDR1 MGHRA, CDR2 YSYEKL. CDR3: CASSQETPQSSYNSPLHF. CDR3 DNA sequence: TGCGCCAGCAGCCAAGAAACCCCCCAGAGCTCCTATAATTCACCCCTCCACTTT.

This clone was counted a few times. The V gene is TRBV10-3, the J gene TRBJ2-5; D possibly corresponds to TRBD2 (5 bases). V lost 3 bases and J 5 bases, leaving 10 bases between the germline ends. Germline V gene data show CDR1 as ENHRY and CDR2 as SYGVKD. This CDR3 has 13 amino acids. CDR3 sequence reads: CAISDEGSETQYF. The CDR3 nucleotides are TGTGCCATCAGTGATGAGGGATCGGAGACCCAGTACTTC.